Below, one TCR beta chain is given with its context. Its antigen remains undetermined. Base qualities are not provided; no much larger clone lies one nucleotide away. Enrolling through a virtual design, the prospective study's participants ranged in age from roughly 18 to 100 years and lived across roughly 24 United States geographic areas. To assign participants to cohorts, the prospective study relied on clinical history that participants themselves reported in a screening survey and a study questionnaire. ImmuneRACE Cohort 3 recovered participants were defined by two consecutive negative NP/OP PCR tests, healthcare professional clearance, or symptom resolution. Each participant in the prospective study had whole blood, serum and a nasopharyngeal or oropharyngeal swab collected by mobile phlebotomists. Prospective study participants could optionally give additional blood draws and questionnaires over an approximately 2-month period. Blood samples from the prospective study were shipped frozen or at room temperature prior to DNA extraction.

The immunoSEQ Assay, a bias-controlled multiplex PCR, was used to amplify TCRbeta CDR3 regions from genomic DNA. The source study handled its data this way. The number of nucleated cells in each sample was estimated from the amplification of reference gene primers within the assay. To quantify the absolute abundance of each unique TCRbeta CDR3 rearrangement, sequence reads were collapsed and filtered. For each sample, productive Simpson clonality was calculated by taking the square root of Simpson's diversity index across productive rearrangements. As stored in TCRdb, this immuneACCESS dataset retains in-frame rearrangements with V and J assigned. A fraction of the clones does not appear; measured against another copy, unresolved V genes explain less than half of the discrepancy, and the remainder lacks a known reason. The V and J calls and clone size come from that table; D and trimming were worked out from the DNA. The sample data list some 430,000 clones, and less than 95% of these were observed just once. The ten largest clones capture 0.6% of the sample.

This entry comes from a study of blood T cell repertoires in COVID-19 (dated by TCRdb to 2018 to 2021). Turning to the overall study: Samples from collaborators originated in the United States, Italy and Spain and spanned both the acute and convalescent phases of COVID-19. The prospective study material was composed of cDNA or gDNA derived from T cells, B-cell-depleted T cells, or PBMCs. Deeply sampled blood TCRbeta repertoires from subjects exposed to, actively infected with, or recovered from COVID-19 were included in the dataset. The repertoires were made available in a free public database intended to serve as a resource for research on the immune response to SARS-CoV-2. The samples were drawn from the first 160 participants of the ongoing ImmuneRACE study and from roughly 1,300 subjects provided by 6 global collaborators. Sample metadata almost always included a de-identified subject ID, COVID-19 status, age in years and sex. HLA class I and class II types, where available, came from metadata supplied by the sample provider rather than from assay-based typing. The full study reports these points: The amount of clinical and demographic metadata varied by source and participant and was provided uncurated.

Looking up the germline V gene yields CDR1 SGHRS and CDR2 YFSETQ. The CDR3, from cysteine to phenylalanine, totals 13 residues. Only the CDR3 region is kept as DNA, spanning 39 bases read in frame from base 1. V gives up 0 bases and J gives up 5 bases, and the segment between their germline ends measures 8 bases. This TCR was recovered from a man aged 18 to 30 who had recovered from COVID-19. Sequences were obtained from PBMCs or T cells enriched from blood (not recorded which). This chain is built from TRBV5-1 and TRBJ1-1; no D segment can be confidently identified. The nucleotides read TGCGCCAGCAGCTTGGAACAGTGGACTGAAGCTTTCTTT. Its coded protein is CASSLEQWTEAFF.